This TCR beta chain was recorded in a study of Ad26.COV2.S vaccination and SARS-CoV-2 variants. Study-wide context: Sample donor was a member of the COV1001 Ad26.COV2.S trial arm. Into the muscle, Ad26.COV2.S was dosed once or twice, 56 days apart.

Notes on the study in general: Possibly, TCR breadth and depth analyses underestimated total T cell responses. Placebo recipients and vaccine recipients were similar in non-spike TCR breadth.

The treatment is: around 19 received Ad26.COV2.S at low or high dose, single or two shots; about 5 received placebo; per-sample allocation not given. Specimens were obtained on day 63 following the first vaccine or placebo injection. The CDR3 contains 16 residues. Looked up from germline, CDR1 is MNHNS and CDR2 is SASEGT. V was pared by 3 bases and J by 1 base, with 5 bases of the junction left unmatched. Turning to this clone: Its target is unknown.

Libraries were prepared by immunoSEQ multiplex PCR; TCRdb keeps only in-frame clonotypes and omits some of them. In the table there are roughly 400,000 clones, 90% of which are singletons. This chain joins TRBV6-1 and TRBJ1-1, with TRBD1 matching over 10 bases. The sequencing here drew on peripheral blood, taken in a trial of Ad26.COV2.S vaccine versus placebo. The receptor was isolated from a person between 18 and 65 years old who received the Ad26.COV2.S COVID-19 vaccine or a placebo. CDR3 protein: CASSDTGQGGNTEAFF. The CDR3 coding sequence is TGTGCCAGCAGTGATACAGGACAGGGGGGGAACACTGAAGCTTTCTTT.